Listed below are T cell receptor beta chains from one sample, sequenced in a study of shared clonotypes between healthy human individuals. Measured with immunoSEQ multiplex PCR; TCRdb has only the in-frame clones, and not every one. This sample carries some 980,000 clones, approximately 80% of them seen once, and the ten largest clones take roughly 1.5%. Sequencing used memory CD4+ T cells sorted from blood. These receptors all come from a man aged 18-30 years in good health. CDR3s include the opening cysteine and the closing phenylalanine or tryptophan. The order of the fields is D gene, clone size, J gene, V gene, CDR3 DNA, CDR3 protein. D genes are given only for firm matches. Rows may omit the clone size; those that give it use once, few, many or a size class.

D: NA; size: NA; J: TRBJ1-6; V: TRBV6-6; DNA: TGTGCCAGCGGCAAATCTAATTCACCCCTCCACTTT; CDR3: CASGKSNSPLHF
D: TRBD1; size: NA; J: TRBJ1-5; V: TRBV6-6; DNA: TGTGCCAGCAGTTACACAGGGGGGTCAGCCCAGCATTTT; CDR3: CASSYTGGSAQHF
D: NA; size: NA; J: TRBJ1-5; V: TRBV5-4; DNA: TGTGCCAGCAGCTTGGGGGGGACGGATAGCAATCAGCCCCAGCATTTT; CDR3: CASSLGGTDSNQPQHF
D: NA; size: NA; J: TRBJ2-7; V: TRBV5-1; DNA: TGCGCCAGCAGCTTGGGGCCCGGGAACTACGAGCAGTACTTC; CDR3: CASSLGPGNYEQYF
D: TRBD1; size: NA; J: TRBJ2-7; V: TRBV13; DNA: TGTGCCAGCACCCTCCGGGACAGGGACCACGAGCAGTACTTC; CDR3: CASTLRDRDHEQYF
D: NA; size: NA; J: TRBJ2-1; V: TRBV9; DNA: TGTGCCAGCAGCGTAGTTGGGACCTCCTACAATGAGCAGTTCTTC; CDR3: CASSVVGTSYNEQFF
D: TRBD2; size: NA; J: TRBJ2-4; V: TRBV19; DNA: TGTGCCAGTAGTCTGCGACTAGCGGGAGTAGATTTGGCCAAAAACATTCAGTACTTC; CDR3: CASSLRLAGVDLAKNIQYF
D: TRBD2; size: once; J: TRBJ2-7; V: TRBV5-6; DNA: TGTGCCAGCAGCTTTCGACTAGCGGGGGGCATCGAGCAGTACTTC; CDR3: CASSFRLAGGIEQYF
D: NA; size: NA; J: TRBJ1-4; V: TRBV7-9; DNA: TGTGCCAGCAGCTTATTGATGTCTGCAACTAATGAAAAACTGTTTTTT; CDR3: CASSLLMSATNEKLFF
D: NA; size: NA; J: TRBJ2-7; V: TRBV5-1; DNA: TGCGCCAGCAGCCTGGTTCCCTGGGGATCCTACGAGCAGTACTTC; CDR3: CASSLVPWGSYEQYF
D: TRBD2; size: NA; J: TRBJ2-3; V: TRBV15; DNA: TGTGCCACCAGCAGAGGTTCTAGCGGGACCCCCGGTACGCAGTATTTT; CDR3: CATSRGSSGTPGTQYF
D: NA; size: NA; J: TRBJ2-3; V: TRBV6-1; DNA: TGTGCCAGCAGTGAATATATAGCAGATACGCAGTATTTT; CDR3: CASSEYIADTQYF
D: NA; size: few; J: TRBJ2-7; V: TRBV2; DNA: TGTGCCAGCAGTGAGGGACTTCCTGCCTGGTTC; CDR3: CASSEGLPAWF
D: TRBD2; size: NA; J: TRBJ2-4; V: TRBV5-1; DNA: TGCGCCAGCAGCTGGACTAGCGGGGGCAAAAACATTCAGTACTTC; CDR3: CASSWTSGGKNIQYF
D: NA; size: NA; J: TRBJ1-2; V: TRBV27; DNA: TGTGCCAGCAGTGGCACTAGGTCCTATGGCTACACCTTC; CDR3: CASSGTRSYGYTF
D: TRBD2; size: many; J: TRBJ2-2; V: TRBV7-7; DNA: TGTGCTAGCAGCTCCGGGACTAGCCACACCGGGGAGCTGTTTTTT; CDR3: CASSSGTSHTGELFF
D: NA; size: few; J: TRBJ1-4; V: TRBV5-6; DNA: TGTGCCAGCAGCTTGCAAGGGGCCGGGACTAATGAAAAACTGTTTTTT; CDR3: CASSLQGAGTNEKLFF
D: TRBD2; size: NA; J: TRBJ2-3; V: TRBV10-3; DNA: TGTGCCATCCGGACTAGCGGGGGGGTGGCAGATACGCAGTATTTT; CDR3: CAIRTSGGVADTQYF
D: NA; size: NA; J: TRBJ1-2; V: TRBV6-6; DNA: TGTGCCAGCAGCGGCCTTTCCTATGGCTACACCTTC; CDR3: CASSGLSYGYTF
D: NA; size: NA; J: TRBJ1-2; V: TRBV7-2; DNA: TGTGCCAGCAGCTTAGTAAGGATCACAGCCGGGAGCGGCTACACCTTC; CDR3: CASSLVRITAGSGYTF
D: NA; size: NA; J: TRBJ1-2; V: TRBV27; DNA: TGTGCCAGCAGGAGAACAGGGTCGGGGGGCTACACCTTC; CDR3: CASRRTGSGGYTF
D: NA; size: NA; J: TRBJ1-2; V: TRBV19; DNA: TGTGCCAGTAGTATTCAGCTTAACTATGGCTACACCTTC; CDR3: CASSIQLNYGYTF
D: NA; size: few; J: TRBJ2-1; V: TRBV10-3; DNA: TGTGCCATCAGTGGGGACCCCTCAGGGGAGCAGTTCTTC; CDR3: CAISGDPSGEQFF
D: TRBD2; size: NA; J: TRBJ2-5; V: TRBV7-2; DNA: TGTGCCAGCAGCTTGCTTGCTAGCGGGAGAGGTGTCCGAGAGACCCAGTACTTC; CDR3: CASSLLASGRGVRETQYF
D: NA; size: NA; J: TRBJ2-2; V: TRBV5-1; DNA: TGCGCCAGCAGCATGACAGCACTAAACACCGGGGAGCTGTTTTTT; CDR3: CASSMTALNTGELFF
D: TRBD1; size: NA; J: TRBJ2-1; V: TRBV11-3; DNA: TGTGCCAGCAGCTCTCAGGGGGGACAGGGTTCTGAGCAGTTCTTC; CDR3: CASSSQGGQGSEQFF
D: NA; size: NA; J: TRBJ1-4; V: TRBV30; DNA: TGTGCCTGGAGTAACGGTGTGGAAAAACTGTTTTTT; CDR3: CAWSNGVEKLFF
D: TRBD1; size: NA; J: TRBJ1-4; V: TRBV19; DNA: TGTGCCAGTAGTGACACCGACAGGGTTTTGGAGAAACTGTTTTTT; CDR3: CASSDTDRVLEKLFF
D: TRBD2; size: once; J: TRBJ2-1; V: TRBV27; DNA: TGTGCCAGCAGTTTTTCTGGACTAGCGGGAGGGCCGGAGTTCTTC; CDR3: CASSFSGLAGGPEFF
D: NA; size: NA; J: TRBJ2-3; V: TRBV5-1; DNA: TGCGCCAGCAGTTTCGCGACGGTGAGCACAGATACGCAGTATTTT; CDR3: CASSFATVSTDTQYF
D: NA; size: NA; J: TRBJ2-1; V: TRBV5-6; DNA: TGTGCCAGCAGCCGTCAGGGGGGTTTCGGGAGTGAGCAGTTCTTC; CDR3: CASSRQGGFGSEQFF
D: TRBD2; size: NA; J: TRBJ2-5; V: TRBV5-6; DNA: TGTGCCAGCAGCTTGAGGTCTAGCGGGAGTCAGGAGACCCAGTACTTC; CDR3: CASSLRSSGSQETQYF
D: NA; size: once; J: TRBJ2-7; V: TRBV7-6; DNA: TGTGCCAGCAGCTCGGGCCCCTTGGGAGTTAGTTCCTACGAGCAGTACTTC; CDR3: CASSSGPLGVSSYEQYF
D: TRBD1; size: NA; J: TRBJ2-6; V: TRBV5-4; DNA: TGTGCCAGCAGCTTGGGTGGGACAGGGATGTCTGGGGCCAACGTCCTGACTTTC; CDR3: CASSLGGTGMSGANVLTF
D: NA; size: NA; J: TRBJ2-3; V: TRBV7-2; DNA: TGTGCCAGCAGCTTAGAACAGGGCACAGATACGCAGTATTTT; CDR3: CASSLEQGTDTQYF
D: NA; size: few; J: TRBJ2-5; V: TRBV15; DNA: TGTGCCACCAGCAGAGCCGTGCGGGGGACCCAGTACTTC; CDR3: CATSRAVRGTQYF
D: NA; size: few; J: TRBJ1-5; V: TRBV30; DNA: TGTGCCTGGAGTGTACTATCTAGGCCCCAGCATTTT; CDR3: CAWSVLSRPQHF
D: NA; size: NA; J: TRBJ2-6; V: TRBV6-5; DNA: TGTGCCAGCGGGGGTTCTGGGGCCAACGTCCTGACTTTC; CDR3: CASGGSGANVLTF
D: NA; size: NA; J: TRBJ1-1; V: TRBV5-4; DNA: TGTGCCAGCAGCTTCGGGTTCGGGGCGGTGAACACTGAAGCTTTCTTT; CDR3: CASSFGFGAVNTEAFF
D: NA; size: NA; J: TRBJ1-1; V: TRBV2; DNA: TGTGCCAGCAGGGGACTGACGGATAAAGGGAACACTGAAGCTTTCTTT; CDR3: CASRGLTDKGNTEAFF
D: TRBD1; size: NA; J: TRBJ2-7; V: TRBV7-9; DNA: TGTGCCAGCAGCTCTTTTTATACAGGGGAAAACTACGAGCAGTACTTC; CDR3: CASSSFYTGENYEQYF
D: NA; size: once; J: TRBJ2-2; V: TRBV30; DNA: TGTGCCTGGAGTGTTAGGAACACCGGGGAGCTGTTTTTT; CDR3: CAWSVRNTGELFF
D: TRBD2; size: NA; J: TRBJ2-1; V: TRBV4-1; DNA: TGCGCCAGCAGCCCACCGGGGGGGGACAATGAGCAGTTCTTC; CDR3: CASSPPGGDNEQFF
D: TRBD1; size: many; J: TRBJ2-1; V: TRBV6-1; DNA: TGTGCCAGCAGTGAACGGCCAGGGGGTCACAATGAGCAGTTCTTC; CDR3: CASSERPGGHNEQFF
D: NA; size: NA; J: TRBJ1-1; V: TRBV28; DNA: TGTGCCAGCAGTTTTGCTAGGACTGAAGCTTTCTTT; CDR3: CASSFARTEAFF
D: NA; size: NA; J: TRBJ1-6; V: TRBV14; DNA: TGTGCCAGCAGCCAAGAAGGGCGCCGATTCTATAATTCACCCCTCCACTTT; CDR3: CASSQEGRRFYNSPLHF
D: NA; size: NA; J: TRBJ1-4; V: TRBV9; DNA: TGTGCCAGCAGCGCCTGGGCCCTGGCGGGTGAAAAACTGTTTTTT; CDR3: CASSAWALAGEKLFF
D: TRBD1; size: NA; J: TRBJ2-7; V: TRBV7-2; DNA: TGTGCCAGCAGCCCACGGGACAGGGGGAGAGAGCAGTACTTC; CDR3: CASSPRDRGREQYF
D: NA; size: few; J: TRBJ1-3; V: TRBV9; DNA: TGTGCCAGCAGCCCTCGCCCTTCTGGAAACACCATATATTTT; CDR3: CASSPRPSGNTIYF
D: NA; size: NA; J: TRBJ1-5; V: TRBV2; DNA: TGTGCCAGCAGTGACCGGGGATGGGGCAATCAGCCCCAGCATTTT; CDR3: CASSDRGWGNQPQHF
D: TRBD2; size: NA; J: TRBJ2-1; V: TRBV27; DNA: TGTGCCAGCAGTCTCGGACTAGCGGGAGTGAATGAGCAGTTCTTC; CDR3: CASSLGLAGVNEQFF
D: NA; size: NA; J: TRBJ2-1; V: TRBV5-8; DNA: TGTGCCAGCAGCTACGGAAAGAGCGCCTACAATGAGCAGTTCTTC; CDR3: CASSYGKSAYNEQFF
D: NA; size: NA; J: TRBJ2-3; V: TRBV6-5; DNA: TGTGCCAGCAGGGGTAGCGGCACAGATACGCAGTATTTT; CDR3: CASRGSGTDTQYF
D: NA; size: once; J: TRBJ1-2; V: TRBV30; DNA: TGTGCCTGGAGTTTGGCGGACTATGGCTACACCTTC; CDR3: CAWSLADYGYTF
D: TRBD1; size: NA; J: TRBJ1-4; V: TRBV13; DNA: TGTGCCAGCAGCCTGGGGACAGACGCAACTAATGAAAAACTGTTTTTT; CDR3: CASSLGTDATNEKLFF
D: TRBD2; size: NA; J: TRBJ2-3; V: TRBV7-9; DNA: TGTGCCAGCAGCTTTTCCCCTACTAGCGGGGGAGGGCAGGATACGCAGTATTTT; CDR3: CASSFSPTSGGGQDTQYF
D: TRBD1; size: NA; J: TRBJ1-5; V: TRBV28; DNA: TGTGCCAGCAGTCGCAGGGGGGGCGGGAGCAATCAGCCCCAGCATTTT; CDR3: CASSRRGGGSNQPQHF
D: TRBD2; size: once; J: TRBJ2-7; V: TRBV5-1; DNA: TGCGCCAGCAGAGCCGGGACTAGCGAAACCTACGAGCAGTACTTC; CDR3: CASRAGTSETYEQYF